Shown below are 5 T cell receptor beta chains from a single sample sequenced in a study of T cell responses to AZD1222 COVID-19 vaccine. The data were produced by immunoSEQ multiplex PCR, yet TCRdb's version contains in-frame clones alone and is incomplete. The repertoire holds about 130,000 clones, with around 94% as singletons. This sample comprised peripheral blood, obtained on day 0 of AZD1222 vaccination. The receptors originated from an adult in good health.

This clone has only one observation. The chain combines TRBV11-2 with TRBJ2-5; TRBD2 agrees at 11 bases. Trimming cost V 5 bases and J 4 bases; bases outside gene matches: 3. Germline assignment: CDR1 SGHAT and CDR2 FQNNGV. The CDR3 totals 14 residues. CDR3: CASSPGLAGETQYF. Written as DNA, the CDR3 is TGTGCCAGCAGCCCAGGACTAGCGGGAGAGACCCAGTACTTC. The full variable domain, its missing parts supplied by reference TRBV11-2 and TRBJ2-5, is EAGVAQSPRYKIIEKRQSVAFWCNPISGHATLYWYQQILGQGPKLLIQFQNNGVVDDSQLPKDRFSAERLKGVDSTLKIQPAKLEDSAVYLCASSPGLAGETQYFGPGTRLLVL.

The J gene is TRBJ2-1, the V gene TRBV20-1; possibly TRBD2 for D (6 bases). Germline loops: CDR1 DFQATT, CDR2 SNEGSKA (reference sequence). The CDR3 sequence is 14 residues long. V lost 3 bases and J lost 9, with 18 bases in between. The CDR3 loop reads CSASAWRSGGEQFF. DNA of the CDR3: TGCAGTGCTAGTGCCTGGCGCTCCGGGGGTGAGCAGTTCTTC.

The V call is TRBV12-5, the J call TRBJ2-1; D is unresolved. This CDR3 spans 16 amino acids. V was cut by 7 bases and J by 0 bases, with 16 bases left in between. Germline values: CDR1 LGHNT, CDR2 FRNRAP. The CDR3 DNA is TGTGCTAGTGCCCCATTGCTGGAGAGCTCCTACAATGAGCAGTTCTTC. Amino acids: CASAPLLESSYNEQFF.

The chain employs TRBV2 and TRBJ2-1, with D maybe TRBD2 (8 bases). This CDR3 spans 14 amino acids. Germline V gene data show CDR1 as SNHLY and CDR2 as FYNNEI. V lost 6 bases to trimming and J lost 15 bases, with 24 bases between them. The DNA of the CDR3 is TGTGCCAGCAGCCCAGGGGGGAGCGGGAGCGATTGGTTCTTC. It is translated as CASSPGGSGSDWFF. The whole variable domain, remainder taken from reference TRBV2 and TRBJ2-1, is EPEVTQTPSHQVTQMGQEVILRCVPISNHLYFYWYRQILGQKVEFLVSFYNNEISEKSEIFDDQFSVERPDGSNFTLKIRSTKLEDSAMYFCASSPGGSGSDWFFGPGTRLTVL.

The rearrangement links TRBV28 to TRBJ1-6; D is uncertain. The length of the CDR3 is 13 residues. V shed 4 bases and J shed 6 bases, with 7 bases lying between them. CDR1 and CDR2 from the germline V gene are MDHEN and SYDVKM. The CDR3 coding sequence is TGTGCCAGCAGTTCGGACCGTAATTCACCCCTCCACTTT. This translates into CASSSDRNSPLHF.